The present T cell receptor (beta chain) was sequenced within a study of blood T cell repertoires in COVID-19. As for the study in general: The origin of the acute and convalescent COVID-19 samples was the United States, Italy and Spain.

CDR1 SGDLS and CDR2 YYNGEE come from the germline V gene. CDR3 length: 13 residues. Deletions cut 7 bases from V and 2 bases from J, with 13 bases between. The age range of participants was about 18 to 100 years, with residence in under 25 US areas. This clone was observed once. Source study methods: Reference gene primer amplification gave nucleated cell count estimates. Assay: immunoSEQ multiplex PCR; the TCRdb copy retains only in-frame clones and omits some. V and J calls plus clone size are reproduced from that table; the DNA served to infer D and trimming. The table records about 240,000 clones, 70% to 90% of them present only once.

The J gene is TRBJ2-7, the V gene TRBV9; a weak D match, TRBD2 (6 bases). Sequenced input: PBMCs or T cells enriched from blood (not recorded which). The sequence derives from a woman between 40 and 50 years old with acute COVID-19. In DNA, the CDR3 is TGTGCCAGCTCCCGGGACTTAACCTACGAGCAGTACTTC. Amino acids: CASSRDLTYEQYF. Variable domain in full (rest from reference TRBV9 and TRBJ2-7): DSGVTQTPKHLITATGQRVTLRCSPRSGDLSVYWYQQSLDQGLQFLIQYYNGEERAKGNILERFSAQQFPDLHSELNLSSLELGDSALYFCASSRDLTYEQYFGPGTRLTVT.